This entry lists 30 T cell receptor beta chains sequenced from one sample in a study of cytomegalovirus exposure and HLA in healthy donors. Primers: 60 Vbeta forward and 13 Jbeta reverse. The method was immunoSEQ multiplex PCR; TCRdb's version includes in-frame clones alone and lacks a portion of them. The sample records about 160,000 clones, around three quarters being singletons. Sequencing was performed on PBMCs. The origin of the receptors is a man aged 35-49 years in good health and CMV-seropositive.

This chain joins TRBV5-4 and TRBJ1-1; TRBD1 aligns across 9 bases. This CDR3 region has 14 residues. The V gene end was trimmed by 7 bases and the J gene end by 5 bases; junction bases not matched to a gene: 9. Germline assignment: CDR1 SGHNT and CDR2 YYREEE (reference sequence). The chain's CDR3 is CASGRSDRGTEAFF. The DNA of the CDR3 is TGTGCCAGCGGGAGGTCGGACAGGGGAACTGAAGCTTTCTTT.

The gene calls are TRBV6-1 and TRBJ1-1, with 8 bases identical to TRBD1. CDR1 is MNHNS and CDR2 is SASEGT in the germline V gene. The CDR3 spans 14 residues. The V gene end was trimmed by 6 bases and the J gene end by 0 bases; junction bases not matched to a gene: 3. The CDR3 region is CASSRGPMNTEAFF. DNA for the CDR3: TGTGCCAGCAGCAGGGGGCCCATGAACACTGAAGCTTTCTTT.

The CDR3 sequence: CASSPRDTFNEQYF. The DNA of the CDR3 is TGTGCCAGCAGTCCCCGGGACACCTTTAACGAGCAGTACTTC. The rearrangement joins TRBV27 to TRBJ2-7; possibly TRBD1 for D (6 bases). Germline CDR1 is MNHEY and CDR2 is SMNVEV (reference sequence). This CDR3 is 14 amino acids long. The V end was cut by 5 bases, the J end by 5 bases, with 16 bases between.

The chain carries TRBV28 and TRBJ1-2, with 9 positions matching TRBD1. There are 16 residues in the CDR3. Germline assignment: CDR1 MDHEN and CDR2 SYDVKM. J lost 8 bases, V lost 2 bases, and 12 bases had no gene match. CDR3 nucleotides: TGTGCCAGCAGTTTAATTCTGACAGGGGGGTCGAGGGGCTACACCTTC. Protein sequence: CASSLILTGGSRGYTF.

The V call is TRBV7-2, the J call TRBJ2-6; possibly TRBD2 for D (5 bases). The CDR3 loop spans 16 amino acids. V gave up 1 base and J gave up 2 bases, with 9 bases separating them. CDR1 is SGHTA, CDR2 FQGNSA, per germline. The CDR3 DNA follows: TGTGCCAGCAGCTTAGGGGCCGGGACTGGGGCCAACGTCCTGACTTTC. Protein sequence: CASSLGAGTGANVLTF.

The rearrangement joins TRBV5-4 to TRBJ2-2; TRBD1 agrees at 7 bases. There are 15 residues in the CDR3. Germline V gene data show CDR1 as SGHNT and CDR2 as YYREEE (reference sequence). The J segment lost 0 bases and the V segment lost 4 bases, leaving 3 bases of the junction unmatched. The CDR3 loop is CASSTGTANTGELFF. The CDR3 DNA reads TGTGCCAGCAGCACCGGGACAGCGAACACCGGGGAGCTGTTTTTT.

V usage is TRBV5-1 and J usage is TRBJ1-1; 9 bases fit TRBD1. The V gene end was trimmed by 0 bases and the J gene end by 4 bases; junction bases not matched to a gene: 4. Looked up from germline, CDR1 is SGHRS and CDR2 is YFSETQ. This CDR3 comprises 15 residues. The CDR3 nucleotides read TGCGCCAGCAGCTTGGCGGGACAGGGATCCACTGAAGCTTTCTTT. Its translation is CASSLAGQGSTEAFF.

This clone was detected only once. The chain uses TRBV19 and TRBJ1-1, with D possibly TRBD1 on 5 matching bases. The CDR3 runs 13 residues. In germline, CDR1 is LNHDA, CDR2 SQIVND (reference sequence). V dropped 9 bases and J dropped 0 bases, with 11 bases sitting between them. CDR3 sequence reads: CASSDTVNTEAFF. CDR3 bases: TGTGCCAGCTCGGACACGGTGAACACTGAAGCTTTCTTT. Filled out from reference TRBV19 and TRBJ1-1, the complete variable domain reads DGGITQSPKYLFRKEGQNVTLSCEQNLNHDAMYWYRQDPGQGLRLIYYSQIVNDFQKGDIAEGYSVSREKKESFPLTVTSAQKNPTAFYLCASSDTVNTEAFFGQGTRLTVV.

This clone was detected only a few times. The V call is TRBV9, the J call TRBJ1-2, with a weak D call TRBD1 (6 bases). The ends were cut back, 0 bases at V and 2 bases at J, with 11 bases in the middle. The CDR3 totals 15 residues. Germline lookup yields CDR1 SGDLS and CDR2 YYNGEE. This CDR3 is CASSVGGGQNYGYTF. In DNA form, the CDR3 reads TGTGCCAGCAGCGTAGGGGGGGGGCAGAACTATGGCTACACCTTC.

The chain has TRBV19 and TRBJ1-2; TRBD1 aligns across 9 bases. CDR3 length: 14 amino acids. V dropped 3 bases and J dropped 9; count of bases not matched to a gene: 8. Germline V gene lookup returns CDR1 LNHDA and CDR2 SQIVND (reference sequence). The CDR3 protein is CASSISVGTGRYTF. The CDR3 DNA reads TGTGCCAGTAGTATCTCGGTCGGGACAGGGCGCTACACCTTC.

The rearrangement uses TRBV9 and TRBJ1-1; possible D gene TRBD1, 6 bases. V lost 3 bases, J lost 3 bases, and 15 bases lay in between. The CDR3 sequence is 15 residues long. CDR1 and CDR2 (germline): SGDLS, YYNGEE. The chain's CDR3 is CASSGYRAGDTEAFF. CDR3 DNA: TGTGCCAGCAGCGGTTACAGGGCGGGAGACACTGAAGCTTTCTTT.

Here the CDR3 reads CASSQDKGGAEQYF. Written as DNA, the CDR3 is TGCGCCAGCAGCCAAGATAAAGGAGGGGCTGAGCAGTACTTC. The chain recombines TRBV4-3 with TRBJ2-5; TRBD2 is a possible D gene (6 bases). The V gene lost 0 bases and the J gene lost 11 bases, with 16 bases spanning the gap. This CDR3 has 14 amino acids. Germline V lookup: CDR1 LGHNA, CDR2 YSLEER.

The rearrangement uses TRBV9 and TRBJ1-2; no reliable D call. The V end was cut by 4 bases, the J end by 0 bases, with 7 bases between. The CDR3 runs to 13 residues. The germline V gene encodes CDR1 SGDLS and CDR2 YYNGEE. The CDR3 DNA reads TGTGCCAGCAGCCTTACAGCTAACTATGGCTACACCTTC. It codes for CASSLTANYGYTF.

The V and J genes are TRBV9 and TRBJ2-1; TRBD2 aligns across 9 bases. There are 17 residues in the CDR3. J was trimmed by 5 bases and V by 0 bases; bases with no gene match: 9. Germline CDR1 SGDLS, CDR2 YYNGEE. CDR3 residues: CASSVALEERGDNEQFF. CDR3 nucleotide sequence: TGTGCCAGCAGCGTAGCCCTGGAGGAGCGGGGGGACAATGAGCAGTTCTTC.

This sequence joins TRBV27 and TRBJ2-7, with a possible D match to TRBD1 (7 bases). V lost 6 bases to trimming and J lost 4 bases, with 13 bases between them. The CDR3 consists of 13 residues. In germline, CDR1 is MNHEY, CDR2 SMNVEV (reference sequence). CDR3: CASRSRGEYEQYF. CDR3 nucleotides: TGTGCCAGCAGGTCCAGGGGGGAGTACGAGCAGTACTTC.

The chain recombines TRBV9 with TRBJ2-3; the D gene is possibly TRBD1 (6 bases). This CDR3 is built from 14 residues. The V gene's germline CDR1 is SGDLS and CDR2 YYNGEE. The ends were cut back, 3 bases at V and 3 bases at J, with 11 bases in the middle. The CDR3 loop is CASSARTATDTQYF. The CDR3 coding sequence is TGTGCCAGCAGCGCTAGGACAGCTACAGATACGCAGTATTTT.

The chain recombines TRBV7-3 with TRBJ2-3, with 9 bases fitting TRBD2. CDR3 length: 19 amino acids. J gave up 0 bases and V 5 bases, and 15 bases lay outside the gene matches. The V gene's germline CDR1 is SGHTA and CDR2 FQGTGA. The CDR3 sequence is CASSPNPRGGVTSTDTQYF. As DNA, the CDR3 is TGTGCCAGCAGCCCCAATCCACGCGGGGGGGTGACTAGCACAGATACGCAGTATTTT.

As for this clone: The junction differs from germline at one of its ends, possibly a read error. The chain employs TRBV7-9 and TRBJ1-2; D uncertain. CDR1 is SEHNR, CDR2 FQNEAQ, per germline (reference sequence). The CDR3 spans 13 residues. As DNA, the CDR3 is TGTTCCAGCAGTCTAGGGAGGTCCTATGGCTACACCTTC. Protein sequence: CSSSLGRSYGYTF.

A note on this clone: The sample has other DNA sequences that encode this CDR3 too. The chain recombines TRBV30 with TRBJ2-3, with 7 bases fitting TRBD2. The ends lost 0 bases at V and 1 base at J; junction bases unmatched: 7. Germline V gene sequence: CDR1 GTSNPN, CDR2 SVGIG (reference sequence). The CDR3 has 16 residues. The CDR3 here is CAWSVLGLAGTDTQYF. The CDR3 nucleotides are TGTGCCTGGAGTGTATTGGGGCTAGCGGGCACAGATACGCAGTATTTT. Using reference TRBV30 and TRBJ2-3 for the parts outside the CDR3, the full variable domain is SQTIHQWPATLVQPVGSPLSLECTVEGTSNPNLYWYRQAAGRGLQLLFYSVGIGQISSEVPQNLSASRPQDRQFILSSKKLLLSDSGFYLCAWSVLGLAGTDTQYFGPGTRLTVL.

The CDR3 coding sequence is TGCGCCAGCAGCATCCAACAGGGCACCGGGGAGCTGTTTTTT. Residues: CASSIQQGTGELFF. The rearrangement links TRBV5-1 to TRBJ2-2, with D tentatively TRBD1 (6 bases). The CDR3 totals 14 residues. Trimming shortened V by 4 bases and J by 4 bases, and 11 bases separated the two germline ends. CDR1 is SGHRS, CDR2 YFSETQ, per germline.

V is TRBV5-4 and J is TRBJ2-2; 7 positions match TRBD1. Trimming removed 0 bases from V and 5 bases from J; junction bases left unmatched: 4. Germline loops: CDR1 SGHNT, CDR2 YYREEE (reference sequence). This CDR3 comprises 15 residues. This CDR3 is CASSLATGETGELFF. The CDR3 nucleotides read TGTGCCAGCAGCTTGGCAACAGGGGAGACCGGGGAGCTGTTTTTT.

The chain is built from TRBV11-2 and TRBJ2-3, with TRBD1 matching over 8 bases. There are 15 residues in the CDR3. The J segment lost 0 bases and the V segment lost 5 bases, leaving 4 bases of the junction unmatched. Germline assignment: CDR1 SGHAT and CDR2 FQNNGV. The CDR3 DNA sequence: TGTGCCAGCAGCCAGACAGGGGTTAGCACAGATACGCAGTATTTT. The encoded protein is CASSQTGVSTDTQYF.

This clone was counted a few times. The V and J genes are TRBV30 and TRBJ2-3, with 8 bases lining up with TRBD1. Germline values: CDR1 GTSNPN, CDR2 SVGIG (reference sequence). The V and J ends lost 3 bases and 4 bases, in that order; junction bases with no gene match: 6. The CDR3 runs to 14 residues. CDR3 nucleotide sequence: TGTGCCTGGAGCGCAGGACAGGGACCAGATACGCAGTATTTT. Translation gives CAWSAGQGPDTQYF.

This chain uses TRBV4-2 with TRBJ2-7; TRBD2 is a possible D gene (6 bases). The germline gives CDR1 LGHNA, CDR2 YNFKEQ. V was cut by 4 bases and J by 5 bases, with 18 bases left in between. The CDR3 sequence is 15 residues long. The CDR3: CASSRNKGQRDEQYF. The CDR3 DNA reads TGTGCCAGCAGCCGAAATAAGGGCCAGCGGGACGAGCAGTACTTC.

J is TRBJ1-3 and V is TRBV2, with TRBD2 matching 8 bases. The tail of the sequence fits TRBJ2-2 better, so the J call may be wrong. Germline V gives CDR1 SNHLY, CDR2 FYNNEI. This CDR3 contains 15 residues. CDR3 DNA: TGTGCCAGCCGGCGGGGGGTAACGAACACCGGGGAGCTGTTTTTT. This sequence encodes CASRRGVTNTGELFF.

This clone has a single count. The CDR3 coding sequence is TGTGCCAGCAGTGCATACAGGGGGGTAGGGACTGAAGCTTTCTTT. Translated, it gives CASSAYRGVGTEAFF. The chain employs TRBV6-6 and TRBJ1-1, with 8 bases aligning to TRBD1. Germline values: CDR1 MNHNY, CDR2 SVGAGI (reference sequence). V trimming: 5 bases; J trimming: 5 bases; junction bases outside the gene matches: 10. CDR3 size: 15 residues.

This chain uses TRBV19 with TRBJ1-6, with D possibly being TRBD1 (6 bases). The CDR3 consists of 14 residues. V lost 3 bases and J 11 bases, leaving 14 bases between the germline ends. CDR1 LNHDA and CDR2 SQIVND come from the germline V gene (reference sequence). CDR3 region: CASSMTGRGTPLHF. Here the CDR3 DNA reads TGTGCCAGTAGTATGACAGGACGAGGGACACCCCTCCACTTT.

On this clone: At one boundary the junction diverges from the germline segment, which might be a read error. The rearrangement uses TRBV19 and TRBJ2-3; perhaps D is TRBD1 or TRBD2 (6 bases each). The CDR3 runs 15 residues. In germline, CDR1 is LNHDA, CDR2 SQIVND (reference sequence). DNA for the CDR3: TGTGCCAGTAGTCTAGAGGGGGGTTCCACAGATACGCAGTATTTT. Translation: CASSLEGGSTDTQYF.

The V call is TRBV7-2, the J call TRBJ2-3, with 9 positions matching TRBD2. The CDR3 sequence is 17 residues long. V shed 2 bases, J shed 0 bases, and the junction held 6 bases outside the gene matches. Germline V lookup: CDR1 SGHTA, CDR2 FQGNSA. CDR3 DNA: TGTGCCAGCAGCTTAAAAGCGGGGGGCGCTAGCACAGATACGCAGTATTTT. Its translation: CASSLKAGGASTDTQYF.

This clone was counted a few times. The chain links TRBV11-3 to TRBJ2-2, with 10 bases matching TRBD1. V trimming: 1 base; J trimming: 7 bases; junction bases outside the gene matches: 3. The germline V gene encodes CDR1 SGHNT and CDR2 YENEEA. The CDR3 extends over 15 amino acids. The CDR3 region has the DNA TGTGCCAGCAGCTTAGCCGGACAGGGGGGCGGGGAGCTGTTTTTT. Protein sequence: CASSLAGQGGGELFF.